These 4 T cell receptor beta chains originate from one sample sequenced in a study of identical twins. From the 5' RACE reads, TCRdb called clonotypes with MiXCR, one entry per CDR3 protein. Counted here are some 250,000 distinct CDR3 sequences, about an eighth occurring once; the ten biggest clones make up about 4.1%. The same sample was also studied in work on yellow fever vaccine responses in identical twins.

The material sequenced was memory (CD45RO+) T cells sorted from blood. Receptors originate from a woman aged 18 to 35 in good health.

The V gene is TRBV11-2, the J gene TRBJ2-1; D unresolved. In germline, CDR1 is SGHAT, CDR2 FQNNGV. This CDR3 region has 18 residues. V was cut by 5 bases and J by 8 bases, with 28 bases left in between. The CDR3: CASSTRRQFDPIRDEQFF. The CDR3 DNA reads TGTGCCAGCAGCACCCGGCGTCAGTTCGACCCCATTAGGGATGAGCAGTTCTTC. The complete variable domain, with remaining parts taken from reference TRBV11-2 and TRBJ2-1, reads EAGVAQSPRYKIIEKRQSVAFWCNPISGHATLYWYQQILGQGPKLLIQFQNNGVVDDSQLPKDRFSAERLKGVDSTLKIQPAKLEDSAVYLCASSTRRQFDPIRDEQFFGPGTRLTVL.

This clonotype was detected ten times or more. This chain uses TRBV15 with TRBJ1-6; D gene uncertain. CDR1 and CDR2 from the germline V gene are LNHNV and YYDKDF (reference sequence). This CDR3 region has 16 residues. Trimming cost V 4 bases and J 0 bases, with 10 bases left between them. CDR3 residues: CATSINPASYNSPLHF. CDR3 coding DNA: TGTGCCACCAGCATCAACCCCGCCTCCTATAATTCACCCCTCCACTTT.

The chain recombines TRBV5-5 with TRBJ2-7; D unclear. The CDR3 contains 13 residues. The V end was cut by 7 bases, the J end by 6 bases, with 17 bases between. Germline V lookup: CDR1 SGHKS, CDR2 YYEKEE (reference sequence). CDR3 DNA sequence: TGTGCCAGCGGCCGGGCTTCACGATCCGAGCAGTACTTC. This encodes CASGRASRSEQYF.

The J gene is TRBJ2-5, the V gene TRBV5-5, with D hard to call. Germline lookup yields CDR1 SGHKS and CDR2 YYEKEE (reference sequence). CDR3 length: 15 residues. V lost 0 bases and J lost 2, with 11 bases in between. This CDR3 reads CASSLDGGRQETQYF. The CDR3 DNA reads as TGTGCCAGCAGCTTGGACGGCGGCCGGCAAGAGACCCAGTACTTC. Using reference TRBV5-5 and TRBJ2-5 for the parts outside the CDR3, the full variable domain is DAGVTQSPTHLIKTRGQQVTLRCSPISGHKSVSWYQQVLGQGPQFIFQYYEKEERGRGNFPDRFSARQFPNYSSELNVNALLLGDSALYLCASSLDGGRQETQYFGPGTRLLVL.